The next 24 T cell receptor beta chains were all read from a single sample in a study of T cell responses to AZD1222 COVID-19 vaccine. Sequencing was performed with immunoSEQ multiplex PCR; in TCRdb, only in-frame clones are kept and a portion is missing. Here the sample spans 140,000 to 150,000 clones, around 90% being singletons. The input for sequencing was peripheral blood, taken 28 days after the second dose of the MenACWY control vaccine. These receptors came from an adult who received the MenACWY meningococcal vaccine as a control.

V is TRBV11-1 and J is TRBJ2-1; TRBD2 is a possible D gene (7 bases). CDR3 size: 16 residues. The germline V gene encodes CDR1 SGHAT and CDR2 FQDESV (reference sequence). V lost 0 bases and J lost 9, with 18 bases in between. The CDR3 spells CASSLARGGWLSEQFF. The CDR3 DNA reads TGTGCCAGCAGCTTAGCGAGGGGGGGCTGGTTGAGTGAGCAGTTCTTC. The whole variable domain, filled in from reference TRBV11-1 and TRBJ2-1, reads EAEVAQSPRYKITEKSQAVAFWCDPISGHATLYWYRQILGQGPELLVQFQDESVVDDSQLPKDRFSAERLKGVDSTLKIQPAELGDSAMYLCASSLARGGWLSEQFFGPGTRLTVL.

The chain is built from TRBV16 and TRBJ1-5; D gene unclear. Germline V gene sequence: CDR1 KGHSY, CDR2 FQNENV. The CDR3 is made up of 13 amino acids. V was shortened by 0 bases and J by 4 bases, with 4 bases between the two germline ends. CDR3 nucleotides: TGTGCCAGCAGCCAATCCAGGAATCAGCCCCAGCATTTT. It codes for CASSQSRNQPQHF. The whole variable domain, filled in from reference TRBV16 and TRBJ1-5, reads GEEVAQTPKHLVRGEGQKAKLYCAPIKGHSYVFWYQQVLKNEFKFLISFQNENVFDETGMPKERFSAKCLPNSPCSLEIQATKLEDSAVYFCASSQSRNQPQHFGDGTRLSIL.

The CDR3 is CASSQGDTAYNSPLHF. The CDR3 DNA sequence: TGTGCCAGCAGCCAAGGGGATACAGCCTATAATTCACCCCTCCACTTT. The gene calls are TRBV3-1 (or the pseudogene TRBV3-2) and TRBJ1-6; D gene unclear. The CDR3 loop spans 16 amino acids. Trimming left V 1 base short and J 2 bases short, with 9 bases between. Looked up from germline, CDR1 is LGHDT and CDR2 is YNNKEL (reference sequence).

This rearrangement joins TRBV5-4 to TRBJ1-1; D gene uncertain. V was cut by 0 bases and J by 1 base, with 10 bases left in between. The CDR3 sequence is 15 residues long. Looked up from germline, CDR1 is SGHNT and CDR2 is YYREEE (reference sequence). CDR3: CASSLGPLKNTEAFF. The CDR3 DNA reads TGTGCCAGCAGCTTGGGGCCCCTGAAGAACACTGAAGCTTTCTTT.

The chain carries TRBV19 and TRBJ1-1, with D possibly matching TRBD1 (6 bases). The CDR3 has 17 amino acids. Trimming stripped 7 bases from V and 0 bases from J, with 21 bases between. CDR1 is LNHDA and CDR2 is SQIVND in the germline V gene (reference sequence). The CDR3 here is CASTRDGVGGMNTEAFF. In DNA, the CDR3 is TGTGCCAGTACCCGGGACGGCGTAGGGGGAATGAACACTGAAGCTTTCTTT.

The CDR3 DNA reads TGTGCCAGCAGCTTAGTTTGGGGTGGGTCCTACGAGCAGTACTTC. Translating it yields CASSLVWGGSYEQYF. The rearrangement uses TRBV13 and TRBJ2-7, with unresolved D. This CDR3 is built from 15 residues. V dropped 1 base and J dropped 1 base, with 11 bases sitting between them. In germline, CDR1 is PRHDT, CDR2 FYEKMQ (reference sequence).

The sample holds a few counts of this clone. The gene calls are TRBV20-1 and TRBJ1-5; D is perhaps TRBD1 (5 bases). Trimming cost V 3 bases and J 5 bases, with 11 bases left between them. The CDR3 spans 13 residues. The germline V gene has CDR1 DFQATT and CDR2 SNEGSKA (reference sequence). Written as DNA, the CDR3 is TGCAGTGCTAGTATGAAGGGGCATCAGCCCCAGCATTTT. It yields the protein CSASMKGHQPQHF.

CDR3 protein: CASSPLDRPPEAFF. The CDR3 coding sequence is TGCGCCAGCAGCCCCCTCGACAGGCCCCCCGAAGCTTTCTTT. The chain has TRBV4-1 and TRBJ1-1, with D maybe TRBD1 (6 bases). Germline V lookup: CDR1 MGHRA, CDR2 YSYEKL. V lost 4 bases, J lost 8 bases, and 17 bases lay in between. This CDR3 has 14 amino acids.

The chain combines TRBV4-3 with TRBJ1-2; 7 bases match TRBD1. Looked up from germline, CDR1 is LGHNA and CDR2 is YSLEER. The ends lost 1 base at V and 6 bases at J; junction bases unmatched: 11. The CDR3 is 16 residues long. This chain's CDR3 is CASSQVSRSQGNGYTF. For the CDR3, the DNA is TGCGCCAGCAGCCAAGTTAGTCGGTCACAGGGGAATGGCTACACCTTC.

The chain uses TRBV7-7 and TRBJ1-5; D gene ambiguous. This CDR3 is built from 13 residues. The V and J ends lost 0 bases and 5 bases respectively, with 5 bases between them. The germline V gene encodes CDR1 SSHAT and CDR2 FNYEAQ (reference sequence). The CDR3 is CASSLAADQPQHF. CDR3 nucleotide sequence: TGTGCCAGCAGCTTAGCTGCAGATCAGCCCCAGCATTTT. The entire variable domain, with the rest obtained from reference TRBV7-7 and TRBJ1-5, is as follows: GAGVSQSPRYKVTKRGQDVTLRCDPISSHATLYWYQQALGQGPEFLTYFNYEAQPDKSGLPSDRFSAERPEGSISTLTIQRTEQRDSAMYRCASSLAADQPQHFGDGTRLSIL.

This clone was detected only once. The rearrangement uses TRBV9 and TRBJ2-1; 9 nucleotides agree with TRBD1. The length of the CDR3 is 15 residues. V was pared by 0 bases and J by 6 bases, with 4 bases of the junction left unmatched. Germline V gene lookup returns CDR1 SGDLS and CDR2 YYNGEE. DNA of the CDR3: TGTGCCAGCAGCGTAGGGGACAGGGAGGGCAATGAGCAGTTCTTC. It encodes CASSVGDREGNEQFF.

The chain is built from TRBV18 and TRBJ2-7; D gene uncertain. The germline V gene has CDR1 KGHSH and CDR2 LQKENI. This CDR3 comprises 14 residues. V shed 3 bases and J shed 4 bases, with 13 bases lying between them. The CDR3, as DNA: TGTGCCAGCTCACCTCGCGCCAAGACTTACGAGCAGTACTTC. This translates into CASSPRAKTYEQYF.

This chain links TRBV19 with TRBJ2-1; 8 bases map to TRBD2. Germline CDR1 reads LNHDA; CDR2 reads SQIVND (reference sequence). The length of the CDR3 is 14 residues. Germline trimming cut 4 bases from V and 5 bases from J; bases unmatched to any gene: 4. The CDR3 protein is CASSSSGAHNEQFF. The DNA for the CDR3 is TGTGCCAGTAGTAGTAGCGGGGCCCACAATGAGCAGTTCTTC. Full variable domain (missing parts from reference TRBV19 and TRBJ2-1): DGGITQSPKYLFRKEGQNVTLSCEQNLNHDAMYWYRQDPGQGLRLIYYSQIVNDFQKGDIAEGYSVSREKKESFPLTVTSAQKNPTAFYLCASSSSGAHNEQFFGPGTRLTVL.

V gene TRBV30 combines with J gene TRBJ2-7; D ambiguous. CDR1 GTSNPN and CDR2 SVGIG come from the germline V gene (reference sequence). The CDR3 has 13 residues. The V end lost 0 bases, the J end lost 6 bases, and 12 bases lay between the germline ends. This chain's CDR3 is CAWSVLGTGEQYF. CDR3 nucleotides: TGTGCCTGGAGTGTATTGGGTACGGGCGAGCAGTACTTC. Using reference TRBV30 and TRBJ2-7 for the parts outside the CDR3, the full variable domain is SQTIHQWPATLVQPVGSPLSLECTVEGTSNPNLYWYRQAAGRGLQLLFYSVGIGQISSEVPQNLSASRPQDRQFILSSKKLLLSDSGFYLCAWSVLGTGEQYFGPGTRLTVT.

V gene TRBV7-7 combines with J gene TRBJ2-5; TRBD1 aligns across 7 bases. CDR1 and CDR2 from the germline V gene are SSHAT and FNYEAQ (reference sequence). The CDR3 totals 15 residues. V shed 1 base, J shed 4 bases, and the junction held 6 bases outside the gene matches. As DNA, the CDR3 is TGTGCCAGCAGCTTAGTACAGGGGCAAGGAGAGACCCAGTACTTC. Encoded protein: CASSLVQGQGETQYF.

V usage is TRBV7-6 and J usage is TRBJ2-1; D ambiguous. This CDR3 contains 16 residues. Germline values: CDR1 SGHVS, CDR2 FNYEAQ. With 2 bases removed from V and 0 bases from J, the gap between germline ends came to 11 bases. For the CDR3, the DNA is TGTGCCAGCAGCTTAAATGCTGCGGCCTCCTACAATGAGCAGTTCTTC. Its translation: CASSLNAAASYNEQFF.

The rearrangement joins TRBV18 to TRBJ2-5; 10 bases agree with TRBD1. V shed 3 bases, J shed 2 bases, and the junction held 3 bases outside the gene matches. CDR1 is KGHSH and CDR2 is LQKENI in the germline V gene. This CDR3 is built from 15 residues. CDR3 nucleotides: TGTGCCAGCTCACCTCCGGGACAGGGGCAAGAGACCCAGTACTTC. Amino acid sequence: CASSPPGQGQETQYF. Full variable domain (missing parts from reference TRBV18 and TRBJ2-5): NAGVMQNPRHLVRRRGQEARLRCSPMKGHSHVYWYRQLPEEGLKFMVYLQKENIIDESGMPKERFSAEFPKEGPSILRIQQVVRGDSAAYFCASSPPGQGQETQYFGPGTRLLVL.

V gene TRBV18 combines with J gene TRBJ2-2; D remains ambiguous. The V and J ends lost 2 bases and 4 bases respectively, with 11 bases between them. The CDR3 is 15 residues long. Germline CDR1 KGHSH, CDR2 LQKENI. The CDR3 DNA follows: TGTGCCAGCTCACCATCGGCGGTTTCCACCGGGGAGCTGTTTTTT. Protein product: CASSPSAVSTGELFF. Full variable domain (remainder filled in from reference TRBV18 and TRBJ2-2): NAGVMQNPRHLVRRRGQEARLRCSPMKGHSHVYWYRQLPEEGLKFMVYLQKENIIDESGMPKERFSAEFPKEGPSILRIQQVVRGDSAAYFCASSPSAVSTGELFFGEGSRLTVL.

This chain connects TRBV2 to TRBJ2-7, with TRBD1 matching 10 bases. The CDR3 consists of 15 residues. J was trimmed by 4 bases and V by 2 bases; bases with no gene match: 5. Germline-derived CDR1 and CDR2 are SNHLY and FYNNEI. In DNA, the CDR3 is TGTGCCAGCAGTGAACGGACAGGGGGGCGATACGAGCAGTACTTC. It yields the protein CASSERTGGRYEQYF.

The gene calls are TRBV7-2 and TRBJ2-2; unclear D gene. Trimming stripped 5 bases from V and 3 bases from J, with 10 bases between. This CDR3 is 14 amino acids long. Per germline, CDR1 SGHTA and CDR2 FQGNSA. The CDR3, as DNA: TGTGCCAGCAGCACCCGGATCCACACCGGGGAGCTGTTTTTT. Translation gives CASSTRIHTGELFF.

The chain carries TRBV12-3 or TRBV12-4 and TRBJ2-7; the D call may be TRBD1 or TRBD2 (5 bases each). This CDR3 has 13 amino acids. V shed 9 bases and J shed 3 bases, with 15 bases lying between them. CDR3 DNA: TGTGCCAGTGGTCAGGGAGACCACTACGAGCAGTACTTC. Translated, it gives CASGQGDHYEQYF.

The chain joins TRBV2 to TRBJ2-2, with 7 bases fitting TRBD1. CDR3 length equals 14 residues. The V gene's germline CDR1 is SNHLY and CDR2 FYNNEI. J gave up 6 bases and V 4 bases, and 5 bases lay outside the gene matches. The chain's CDR3 is CASSVGGASGELFF. The CDR3 DNA sequence: TGTGCCAGCAGTGTAGGGGGCGCCTCCGGGGAGCTGTTTTTT.

The chain is built from TRBV24-1 and TRBJ2-1; 7 bases fit TRBD2. Trimming at V came to 3 bases and at J to 1 base, leaving 14 bases not matched to a gene. Germline values: CDR1 KGHDR, CDR2 SFDVKD. The CDR3 consists of 19 residues. This CDR3 reads CATSDERTRKAGSYNEQFF. DNA for the CDR3: TGTGCCACCAGTGATGAAAGGACTAGGAAGGCCGGGTCCTACAATGAGCAGTTCTTC.

The chain employs TRBV7-9 and TRBJ1-5; no clear D gene. The V end lost 2 bases, the J end lost 4 bases, and 12 bases lay between the germline ends. This CDR3 is 15 amino acids long. Germline V CDR1 and CDR2: SEHNR, FQNEAQ (reference sequence). In nucleotides, the CDR3 is TGTGCCAGCAGCTTATCCGGGCCAAAAAATCAGCCCCAGCATTTT. It specifies CASSLSGPKNQPQHF.